Below, 20 T cell receptor beta chains from the same sample are listed, as sequenced in a study of early T cells in non-severe SARS-CoV-2 infection. TCRdb processed the 5' RACE reads anew with MiXCR; each CDR3 protein has one entry. The sample has 30,000 to 40,000 distinct CDR3 sequences, less than 5.5% seen once; the top ten hold roughly 14%. The specimen was whole blood. The receptors stem from an adult who was a healthcare worker with PCR-confirmed SARS-CoV-2 infection or an uninfected control (not recorded which).

This clonotype was detected many times. A read error may produce the germline difference seen at one junction end. This chain uses TRBV6-4 with TRBJ2-1; tentative D call: TRBD1 (5 bases). This CDR3 spans 13 amino acids. In germline, CDR1 is MRHNA, CDR2 SNTAGT. The CDR3 region has the DNA TGTGCCAGCAATGACTCGGACAACAATGAGCAGTTCTTC. Amino acid sequence: CASNDSDNNEQFF.

DNA for the CDR3: TGTGCCAGCAGCCAAGTTAGTCAGGGAGGGACCCAGTACTTC. Amino acids: CASSQVSQGGTQYF. The chain employs TRBV3-1 and TRBJ2-5; D is perhaps TRBD2 (6 bases). The V end was cut by 1 base, the J end by 7 bases, with 13 bases between. The germline gives CDR1 LGHDT, CDR2 YNNKEL (reference sequence). The CDR3 contains 14 residues.

The genes are TRBV12-3 or TRBV12-4 and TRBJ2-7; 9 nucleotides agree with TRBD1. The CDR3 totals 14 residues. J gave up 7 bases and V 5 bases, and 9 bases lay outside the gene matches. The CDR3: CASSGTGLTGEQYF. CDR3 sequence (DNA): TGTGCCAGCAGTGGGACAGGGCTGACGGGGGAGCAGTACTTC.

The rearrangement joins TRBV11-2 to TRBJ2-1, with TRBD1 matching 11 bases. The J segment lost 4 bases and the V segment lost 1 base, leaving 3 bases of the junction unmatched. CDR3 size: 16 residues. Per the germline V gene, CDR1 is SGHAT and CDR2 is FQNNGV. The CDR3 nucleotides read TGTGCCAGCAGCTTAGGGACAGGGGGCCAATACAATGAGCAGTTCTTC. Translated, it gives CASSLGTGGQYNEQFF. The full variable domain, rest sourced from reference TRBV11-2 and TRBJ2-1, is EAGVAQSPRYKIIEKRQSVAFWCNPISGHATLYWYQQILGQGPKLLIQFQNNGVVDDSQLPKDRFSAERLKGVDSTLKIQPAKLEDSAVYLCASSLGTGGQYNEQFFGPGTRLTVL.

This clonotype was seen only a few times. The CDR3 sequence: CASNYRGLAGYTF. For the CDR3, the DNA is TGTGCCAGCAACTACAGGGGGTTGGCTGGCTACACCTTC. The chain employs TRBV28 and TRBJ1-2, with 8 bases matching TRBD1. Germline loops: CDR1 MDHEN, CDR2 SYDVKM. CDR3 length: 13 residues. Unmatched junction bases numbered 8, after V lost 7 bases and J lost 7 bases.

The DNA for the CDR3 is TGCGCCAGCAGCCAAGATCGTACAGTCCTCTCAACTAATGAAAAACTGTTTTTT. It translates to CASSQDRTVLSTNEKLFF. The V gene is TRBV4-1, the J gene TRBJ1-4; D is unclear. The V end was cut by 0 bases, the J end by 0 bases, with 14 bases between. This CDR3 comprises 18 residues. The germline CDR1 and CDR2 sequences are MGHRA and YSYEKL.

This clonotype was recorded many times. The chain recombines TRBV6-1 with TRBJ2-3, with D maybe TRBD2 (6 bases). The CDR3 covers 14 residues. Germline CDR1 and CDR2: MNHNS and SASEGT. V was clipped by 4 bases and J by 6 bases, with 14 bases between them. CDR3 nucleotides: TGTGCCAGCAGTGTGACTAGAGTCGGGGATACGCAGTATTTT. The encoded protein is CASSVTRVGDTQYF.

This clonotype has a count of ten or more. The chain combines TRBV7-2 with TRBJ2-1, with TRBD1 matching 11 bases. Looked up from germline, CDR1 is SGHTA and CDR2 is FQGNSA. This CDR3 comprises 13 residues. The trim removed 7 bases at V and 10 bases at J, leaving 6 bases unmatched. CDR3 amino acids: CASTGQGAGEQFF. As DNA, the CDR3 is TGTGCCAGCACCGGACAGGGGGCCGGGGAGCAGTTCTTC.

This clonotype has ten or more counts. The rearrangement uses TRBV9 and TRBJ2-7; tentative D call: TRBD2 (6 bases). Deletions cut 0 bases from V and 0 bases from J, with 13 bases between. This CDR3 is 16 amino acids long. The germline gives CDR1 SGDLS, CDR2 YYNGEE. The CDR3 DNA sequence: TGTGCCAGCAGCGTAGAAATGGGGGGACCCTCCTACGAGCAGTACTTC. Translation gives CASSVEMGGPSYEQYF. The full variable domain, its missing parts supplied by reference TRBV9 and TRBJ2-7, is DSGVTQTPKHLITATGQRVTLRCSPRSGDLSVYWYQQSLDQGLQFLIQYYNGEERAKGNILERFSAQQFPDLHSELNLSSLELGDSALYFCASSVEMGGPSYEQYFGPGTRLTVT.

The DNA for the CDR3 is TGCAGTGCTAGAGGAGGGAACACCGGGGAGCTGTTTTTT. Residues: CSARGGNTGELFF. The chain carries TRBV20-1 and TRBJ2-2, with D unresolved. Germline V CDR1 and CDR2: DFQATT, SNEGSKA (reference sequence). The germline V and J ends were trimmed by 1 base and 1 base, with 4 bases remaining between them. There are 13 residues in the CDR3.

This clonotype has ten or more counts. The chain employs TRBV11-3 and TRBJ2-1, with 7 bases identical to TRBD2. V dropped 5 bases and J dropped 2; count of bases not matched to a gene: 6. Germline V gives CDR1 SGHNT, CDR2 YENEEA. This CDR3 region has 15 residues. DNA of the CDR3: TGTGCCAGCAGCCCCAGCGGGGAGCCCTACAATGAGCAGTTCTTC. The encoded protein is CASSPSGEPYNEQFF.

This clonotype was picked up many times. This chain joins TRBV5-1 and TRBJ2-7, with TRBD1 as a possible D gene (5 bases). CDR1 and CDR2 (germline): SGHRS, YFSETQ. This CDR3 region has 13 residues. V was trimmed by 0 bases and J by 4 bases, leaving 8 bases between them. The CDR3 reads CASSLAGQYEQYF. CDR3 in DNA: TGCGCCAGCAGCTTGGCCGGACAATACGAGCAGTACTTC.

In this sample, this clonotype turned up many times. The chain couples TRBV7-2 to TRBJ2-1, with TRBD1 matching over 7 bases. From germline, CDR1 is SGHTA and CDR2 FQGNSA. With 5 bases clipped from V and 10 bases from J, the junction kept 11 bases outside the gene matches. The CDR3 has 14 amino acids. The DNA of the CDR3 is TGTGCCAGCAGCCCTAGGGAAGGGGGCAAGGAGCAGTTCTTC. Residues: CASSPREGGKEQFF. The full variable domain, rest sourced from reference TRBV7-2 and TRBJ2-1, is GAGVSQSPSNKVTEKGKDVELRCDPISGHTALYWYRQSLGQGLEFLIYFQGNSAPDKSGLPSDRFSAERTGGSVSTLTIQRTQQEDSAVYLCASSPREGGKEQFFGPGTRLTVL.

This clonotype was picked up a small number of times. DNA of the CDR3: TGTGCCAGCAGTGAAGCGCTTCCAGATACGCAGTATTTT. Translation gives CASSEALPDTQYF. The V gene is TRBV2, the J gene TRBJ2-3; D gene uncertain. Germline lookup yields CDR1 SNHLY and CDR2 FYNNEI. The CDR3 consists of 13 residues. V was pared by 0 bases and J by 4 bases, with 5 bases between.

This clonotype showed up many times. V gene TRBV6-6 combines with J gene TRBJ1-2; perhaps TRBD1 as D (5 bases). CDR3 size: 14 residues. V lost 5 bases to trimming and J lost 4 bases, with 14 bases between them. Per the germline V gene, CDR1 is MNHNY and CDR2 is SVGAGI (reference sequence). CDR3 residues: CASSPWGGPYGYTF. In DNA, the CDR3 is TGTGCCAGCAGTCCGTGGGGGGGTCCCTATGGCTACACCTTC.

The V call is TRBV7-8, the J call TRBJ1-2; TRBD1 might be the D (5 bases). Germline V lookup: CDR1 SGHVS, CDR2 FQNEAQ. This CDR3 region has 15 residues. The V and J ends lost 5 bases and 5 bases respectively, with 18 bases between them. In nucleotides, the CDR3 is TGTGCCAGCAGCCCACAAACCGGGGGAGAGTATGGCTACACCTTC. This gives the protein CASSPQTGGEYGYTF.

There are many counts of this clonotype. The genes are TRBV18 and TRBJ2-1; the match to TRBD1 covers 9 bases. This CDR3 has 15 residues. Germline loops: CDR1 KGHSH, CDR2 LQKENI. Unmatched junction bases numbered 6, after V lost 3 bases and J lost 6 bases. Here the CDR3 reads CASSPGQGAANEQFF. In DNA form, the CDR3 reads TGTGCCAGCTCACCGGGACAGGGAGCCGCCAATGAGCAGTTCTTC.

This clonotype appeared a few times. The rearrangement uses TRBV28 and TRBJ2-1, with 10 bases identical to TRBD1. J was trimmed by 4 bases and V by 7 bases; bases with no gene match: 4. From germline, CDR1 is MDHEN and CDR2 SYDVKM. The CDR3 runs to 14 residues. The CDR3 spells CASNRDRGYNEQFF. CDR3 nucleotides: TGTGCCAGCAACCGGGACAGGGGATACAATGAGCAGTTCTTC.

J is TRBJ1-1 and V is TRBV6-2 or TRBV6-3; D unresolved. Per germline, CDR1 MNHEY and CDR2 SVGEGT. V lost 8 bases and J lost 1, with 8 bases in between. This CDR3 spans 12 amino acids. The CDR3: CASRHGNTEAFF. The DNA for the CDR3 is TGTGCCAGCCGCCACGGGAACACTGAAGCTTTCTTT.

Only a few counts were recorded for this clonotype. The genes are TRBV10-3 and TRBJ2-7; TRBD1 is a possible D gene (5 bases). From germline, CDR1 is ENHRY and CDR2 SYGVKD. V was clipped by 0 bases and J by 2 bases, with 11 bases between them. CDR3 length: 15 residues. The CDR3 region is CAISESGREPYEQYF. The CDR3 DNA reads TGTGCCATCAGTGAGTCTGGCAGGGAACCCTACGAGCAGTACTTC.